This TCR beta chain was observed in a study of blood T cell repertoires in COVID-19. Turning to the study itself: Acute and convalescent COVID-19 specimens originated in the United States, Italy and Spain. PBMCs, B-cell-depleted T cells, or T cells provided the cDNA or gDNA that made up the material.

Seattle cases were enrolled at active infection and followed longitudinally. Methods used by the authors: How many nucleated cells were present was estimated from reference gene primer amplification. Measured with immunoSEQ multiplex PCR; TCRdb has only the in-frame clones, and not every one. Clonal size and the V and J genes are those of that table, whereas D and trimming came from the DNA. Of 200,000 to 300,000 clones listed, roughly four fifths are singletons. The TCR was taken from a woman older than 75 with COVID-19, enrolled during active disease. Sequencing input: peripheral blood.

Written as DNA, the CDR3 is TGTGCCAGCAGCCAATCCCTCGAGCAGTACTTC. This codes for CASSQSLEQYF. The chain combines TRBV3-1 (or the pseudogene TRBV3-2) with TRBJ2-7; D gene uncertain. CDR3 length equals 11 residues. V was clipped by 2 bases and J by 6 bases, with 5 bases between them. Per germline, CDR1 LGHDT and CDR2 YNNKEL (reference sequence).